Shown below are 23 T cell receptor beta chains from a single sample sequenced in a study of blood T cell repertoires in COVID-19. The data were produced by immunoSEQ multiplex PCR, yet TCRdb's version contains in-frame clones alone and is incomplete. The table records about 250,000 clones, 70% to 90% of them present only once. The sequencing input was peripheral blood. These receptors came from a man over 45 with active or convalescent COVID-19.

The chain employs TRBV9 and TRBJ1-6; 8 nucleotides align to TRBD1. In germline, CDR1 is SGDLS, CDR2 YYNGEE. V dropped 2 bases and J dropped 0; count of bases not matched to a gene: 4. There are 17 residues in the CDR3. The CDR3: CASSVDRESSYNSPLHF. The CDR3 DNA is TGTGCCAGCAGCGTGGACAGGGAAAGCTCCTATAATTCACCCCTCCACTTT.

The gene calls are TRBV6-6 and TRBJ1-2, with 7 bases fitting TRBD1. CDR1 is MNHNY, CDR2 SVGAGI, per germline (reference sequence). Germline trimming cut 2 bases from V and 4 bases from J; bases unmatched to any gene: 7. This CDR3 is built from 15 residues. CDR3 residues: CASSYTPGTAYGYTF. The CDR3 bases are TGTGCCAGCAGTTACACCCCCGGGACAGCCTATGGCTACACCTTC.

The CDR3 bases are TGTGCCAGCAGTTATACAGGGGGCGACTATGGCTACACCTTC. Residues: CASSYTGGDYGYTF. V gene TRBV6-5 combines with J gene TRBJ1-2, with 9 nucleotides matching TRBD1. Germline V gene data show CDR1 as MNHEY and CDR2 as SVGAGI. V trimming: 3 bases; J trimming: 3 bases; junction bases outside the gene matches: 2. The length of the CDR3 is 14 residues.

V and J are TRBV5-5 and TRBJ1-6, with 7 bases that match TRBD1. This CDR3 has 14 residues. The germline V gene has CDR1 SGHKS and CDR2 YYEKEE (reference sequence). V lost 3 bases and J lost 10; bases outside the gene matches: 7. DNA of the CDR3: TGTGCCAGCAGCTACCCGGGACAGAAGTCACCCCTCCACTTT. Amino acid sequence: CASSYPGQKSPLHF.

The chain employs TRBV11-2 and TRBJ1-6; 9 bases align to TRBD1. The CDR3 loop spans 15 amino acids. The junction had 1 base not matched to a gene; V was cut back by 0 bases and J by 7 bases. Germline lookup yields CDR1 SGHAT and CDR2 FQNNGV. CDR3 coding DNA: TGTGCCAGCAGCTTAGAGACAGGGGGGAATTCACCCCTCCACTTT. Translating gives CASSLETGGNSPLHF.

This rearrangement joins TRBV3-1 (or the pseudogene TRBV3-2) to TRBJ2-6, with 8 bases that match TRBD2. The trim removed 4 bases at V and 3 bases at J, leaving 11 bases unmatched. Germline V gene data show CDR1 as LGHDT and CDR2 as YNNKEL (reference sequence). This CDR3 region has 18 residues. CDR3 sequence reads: CASSPLAGGQGGANVLTF. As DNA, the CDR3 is TGTGCCAGCAGCCCTCTTGCGGGAGGTCAAGGTGGGGCCAACGTCCTGACTTTC.

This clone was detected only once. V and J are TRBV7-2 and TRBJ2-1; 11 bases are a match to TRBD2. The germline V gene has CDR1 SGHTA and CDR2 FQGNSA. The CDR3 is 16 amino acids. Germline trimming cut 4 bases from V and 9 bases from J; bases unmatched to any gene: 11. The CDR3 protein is CASSSRSGTSGSEQFF. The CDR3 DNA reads TGTGCCAGCAGCTCCCGTTCCGGGACTAGCGGAAGTGAGCAGTTCTTC.

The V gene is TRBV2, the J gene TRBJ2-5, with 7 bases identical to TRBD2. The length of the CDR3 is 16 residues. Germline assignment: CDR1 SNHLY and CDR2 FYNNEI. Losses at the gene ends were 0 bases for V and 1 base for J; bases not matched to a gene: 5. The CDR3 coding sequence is TGTGCCAGCAGTGAAGCGCTAGCGGCATCCCAAGAGACCCAGTACTTC. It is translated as CASSEALAASQETQYF. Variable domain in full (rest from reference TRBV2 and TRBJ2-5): EPEVTQTPSHQVTQMGQEVILRCVPISNHLYFYWYRQILGQKVEFLVSFYNNEISEKSEIFDDQFSVERPDGSNFTLKIRSTKLEDSAMYFCASSEALAASQETQYFGPGTRLLVL.

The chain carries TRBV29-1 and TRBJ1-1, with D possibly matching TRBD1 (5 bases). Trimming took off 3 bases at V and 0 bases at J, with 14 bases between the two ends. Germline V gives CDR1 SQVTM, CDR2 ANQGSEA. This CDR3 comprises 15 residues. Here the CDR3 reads CSVDRDEWMNTEAFF. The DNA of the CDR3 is TGCAGCGTTGACAGGGATGAATGGATGAACACTGAAGCTTTCTTT.

The CDR3 loop is CASSPRELSSYEQYF. Written as DNA, the CDR3 is TGTGCCAGTAGTCCCCGGGAGTTGAGCTCCTACGAGCAGTACTTC. This chain uses TRBV19 with TRBJ2-7, with a weak D call TRBD2 (6 bases). The CDR3 is 15 amino acids. V lost 5 bases to trimming and J lost 0 bases, with 14 bases between them. CDR1 and CDR2 (germline): LNHDA, SQIVND (reference sequence).

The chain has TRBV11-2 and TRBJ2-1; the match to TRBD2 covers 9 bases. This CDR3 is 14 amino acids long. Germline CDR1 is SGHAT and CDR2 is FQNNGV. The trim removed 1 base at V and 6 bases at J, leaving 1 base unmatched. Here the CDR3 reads CASSLGTSVNEQFF. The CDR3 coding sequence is TGTGCCAGCAGCTTAGGGACTAGCGTCAATGAGCAGTTCTTC.

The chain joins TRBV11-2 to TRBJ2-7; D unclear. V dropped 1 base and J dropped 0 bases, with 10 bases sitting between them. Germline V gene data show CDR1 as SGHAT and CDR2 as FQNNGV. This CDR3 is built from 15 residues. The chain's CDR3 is CASSLVSQPSYEQYF. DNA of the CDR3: TGTGCCAGCAGCTTAGTGTCACAGCCCTCCTACGAGCAGTACTTC.

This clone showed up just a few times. In DNA form, the CDR3 reads TGTGCCAGCAGCCAAGATGGGGCAGGGCTCAATTCACCCCTCCACTTT. It codes for CASSQDGAGLNSPLHF. V and J are TRBV4-2 and TRBJ1-6; D possibly corresponds to TRBD1 (5 bases). Germline V gene lookup returns CDR1 LGHNA and CDR2 YNFKEQ. This CDR3 is built from 16 residues. V was trimmed by 0 bases and J by 7 bases, leaving 13 bases between them.

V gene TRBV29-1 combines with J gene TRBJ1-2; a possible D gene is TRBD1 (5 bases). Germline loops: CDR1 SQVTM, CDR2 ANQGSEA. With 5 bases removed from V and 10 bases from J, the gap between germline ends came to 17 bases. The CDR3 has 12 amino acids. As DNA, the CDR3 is TGCAGCGTTTTTAGTGGCAGGGTGGACTACACCTTC. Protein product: CSVFSGRVDYTF.

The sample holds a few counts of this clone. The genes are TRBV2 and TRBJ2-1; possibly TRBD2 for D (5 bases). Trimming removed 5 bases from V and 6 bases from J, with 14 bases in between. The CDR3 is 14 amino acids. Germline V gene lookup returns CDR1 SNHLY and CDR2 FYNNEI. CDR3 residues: CASSRGGGPNEQFF. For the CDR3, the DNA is TGTGCCAGCAGTCGAGGCGGAGGCCCCAATGAGCAGTTCTTC.

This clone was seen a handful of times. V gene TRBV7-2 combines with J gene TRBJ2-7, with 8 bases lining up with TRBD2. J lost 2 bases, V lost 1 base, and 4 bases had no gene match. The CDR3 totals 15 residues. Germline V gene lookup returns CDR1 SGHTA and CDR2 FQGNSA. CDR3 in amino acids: CASSLEAGVTYEQYF. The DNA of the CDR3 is TGTGCCAGCAGCTTAGAAGCGGGAGTCACCTACGAGCAGTACTTC.

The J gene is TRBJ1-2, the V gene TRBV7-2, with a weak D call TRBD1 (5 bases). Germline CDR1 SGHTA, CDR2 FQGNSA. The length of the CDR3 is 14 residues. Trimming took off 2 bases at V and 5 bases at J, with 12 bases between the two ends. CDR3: CASSLKGVRYGYTF. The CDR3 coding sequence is TGTGCCAGCAGCTTAAAAGGGGTTCGGTATGGCTACACCTTC.

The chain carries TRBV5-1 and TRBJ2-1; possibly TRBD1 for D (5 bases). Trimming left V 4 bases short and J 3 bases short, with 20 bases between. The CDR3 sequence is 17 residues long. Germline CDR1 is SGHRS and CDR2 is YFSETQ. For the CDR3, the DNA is TGCGCCAGCAGCGAAGTCATACAGGCAAGGGGCTACAATGAGCAGTTCTTC. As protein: CASSEVIQARGYNEQFF.

The CDR3 DNA is TGTGCCAGCAGCCAAGATCGTACCAGGGCCTACGAGCAGTACTTC. Protein: CASSQDRTRAYEQYF. This chain connects TRBV3-1 (or the pseudogene TRBV3-2) to TRBJ2-7; weak D call: TRBD1 (5 bases). V was shortened by 0 bases and J by 2 bases, with 11 bases between the two germline ends. CDR1 and CDR2 from the germline V gene are LGHDT and YNNKEL (reference sequence). This CDR3 has 15 residues.

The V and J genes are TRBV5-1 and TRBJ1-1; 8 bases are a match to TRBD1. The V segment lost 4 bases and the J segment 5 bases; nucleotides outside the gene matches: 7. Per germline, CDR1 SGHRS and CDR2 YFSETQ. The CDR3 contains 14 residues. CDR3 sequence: CASSGQGGRTEAFF. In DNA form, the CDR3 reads TGCGCCAGCAGCGGACAGGGTGGGAGAACTGAAGCTTTCTTT.

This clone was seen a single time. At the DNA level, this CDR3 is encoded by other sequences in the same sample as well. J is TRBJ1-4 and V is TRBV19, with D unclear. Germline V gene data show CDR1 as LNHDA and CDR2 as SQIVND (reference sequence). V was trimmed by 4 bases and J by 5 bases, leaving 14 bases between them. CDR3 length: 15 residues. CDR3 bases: TGTGCCAGTAGTACTACTGGGAGGACCAATGAAAAACTGTTTTTT. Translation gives CASSTTGRTNEKLFF.

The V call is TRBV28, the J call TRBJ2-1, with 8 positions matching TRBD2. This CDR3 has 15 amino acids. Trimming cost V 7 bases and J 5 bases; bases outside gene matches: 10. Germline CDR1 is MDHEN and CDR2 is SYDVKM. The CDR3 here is CASTQEGLGHNEQFF. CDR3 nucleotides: TGTGCCAGCACTCAAGAGGGACTAGGACACAATGAGCAGTTCTTC.

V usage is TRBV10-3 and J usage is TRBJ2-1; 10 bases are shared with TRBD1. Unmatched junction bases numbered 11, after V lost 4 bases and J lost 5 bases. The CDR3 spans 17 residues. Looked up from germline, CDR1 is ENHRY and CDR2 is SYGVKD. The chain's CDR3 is CAISGSAGTGDNNEQFF. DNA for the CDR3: TGTGCCATCAGTGGGTCAGCCGGGACAGGGGACAACAATGAGCAGTTCTTC.